The T cell receptor beta chain described here comes from a study of CD8 T cells in Susac syndrome. General study results and limits: The study recognized that its TCR sequencing and HLA analysis covered a relatively small number of individuals.

An input of roughly 0.5 to 1 ug of RNA was subjected to reverse transcription using random hexamers. Across 54 Vbeta and 13 Jbeta, immunoSEQ multiplex PCR amplified TCR beta CDR3. TCRdb independently ran MiXCR on the immunoSEQ multiplex PCR reads; one entry per CDR3 protein. This sample yields just under 150,000 distinct CDR3 sequences, of which approximately 94% are seen a single time; approximately 0.08% belongs to the top ten. Turning to this clonotype: Its antigen is unidentified.

The junction had 5 bases not matched to a gene; V was cut back by 2 bases and J by 4 bases. This CDR3 has 17 amino acids. Per germline, CDR1 LNHNV and CDR2 YYDKDF (reference sequence). This sequence joins TRBV15 and TRBJ2-6; 10 positions match TRBD1. The sequencing sample was made of CD4+ T cells from PBMCs. The source of this sequence is a human donor in good health. The CDR3 region has the DNA TGTGCCACCAGCAGAATCGGGACAGGGGCCGGGGCCAACGTCCTGACTTTC. This codes for CATSRIGTGAGANVLTF.